This passage covers 23 T cell receptor beta chains from one sample sequenced in a study of cytomegalovirus exposure and HLA in healthy donors. Use of 60 Vbeta and 13 Jbeta primers characterized the PCR. Here immunoSEQ multiplex PCR was the method, and the copy in TCRdb shows in-frame clones only, minus some. This repertoire shows some 44,000 clones, approximately 86% found once; its top ten account for around 8%. Sequences were obtained from PBMCs. The source is a woman in her thirties or forties in good health and CMV-seropositive.

The rearrangement uses TRBV27 and TRBJ1-1; D might be TRBD1 (6 bases). Between the trimmed V and J ends, which lost 6 bases and 4 bases, there was a span of 18 bases. The CDR3 runs 15 residues. CDR1 and CDR2 from the germline V gene are MNHEY and SMNVEV (reference sequence). The CDR3: CASSLQGGGGTEAFF. CDR3 nucleotide sequence: TGTGCCAGCAGCCTACAGGGTGGGGGGGGCACTGAAGCTTTCTTT.

This clone was picked up a small number of times. The chain combines TRBV4-1 with TRBJ2-7; TRBD2 matches at 8 bases. Germline V gives CDR1 MGHRA, CDR2 YSYEKL. V shed 0 bases and J 6 bases; nucleotides not matched to a gene: 13. The CDR3 length is 17 residues. In DNA form, the CDR3 reads TGCGCCAGCAGCCAAGATTGGTTTCCGGGACTAGTTTTCGAGCAGTACTTC. Residues: CASSQDWFPGLVFEQYF.

The genes are TRBV9 and TRBJ2-1, with D possibly matching TRBD1 (6 bases). CDR1 SGDLS and CDR2 YYNGEE come from the germline V gene. Trimming shortened V by 3 bases and J by 7 bases, and 14 bases separated the two germline ends. The CDR3 runs to 14 residues. CDR3: CASSEQGPGNEQFF. In DNA form, the CDR3 reads TGTGCCAGCAGCGAACAGGGTCCGGGGAATGAGCAGTTCTTC.

The CDR3 DNA follows: TGTGCCAGCAGCTTAGGACAGGGATCTGAAGCTTTCTTT. It is translated as CASSLGQGSEAFF. This chain links TRBV13 with TRBJ1-1, with TRBD1 as a possible D gene (6 bases). The CDR3 sequence is 13 residues long. Trimming took off 0 bases at V and 6 bases at J, with 8 bases between the two ends. Germline CDR1 reads PRHDT; CDR2 reads FYEKMQ (reference sequence).

The chain is built from TRBV7-9 and TRBJ2-7; D is uncertain. The CDR3 runs 16 residues. V was cut by 5 bases and J by 6 bases, with 23 bases left in between. Germline values: CDR1 SEHNR, CDR2 FQNEAQ (reference sequence). Written as DNA, the CDR3 is TGTGCCAGCAGCCCTTATAACCCCTCGAGTTTCTGCGAGCAGTACTTC. This codes for CASSPYNPSSFCEQYF.

The V and J genes are TRBV7-2 and TRBJ2-3, with D possibly being TRBD2 (5 bases). V was cut by 5 bases and J by 5 bases, with 17 bases left in between. The CDR3 is 15 amino acids. The germline CDR1 and CDR2 sequences are SGHTA and FQGNSA. The DNA for the CDR3 is TGTGCCAGCAGCCAAGGACTCCCAGGTTTAGATACGCAGTATTTT. Amino acid sequence: CASSQGLPGLDTQYF.

The chain employs TRBV19 and TRBJ2-1; D is unresolved. With 6 bases removed from V and 3 bases from J, the gap between germline ends came to 6 bases. There are 12 residues in the CDR3. In germline, CDR1 is LNHDA, CDR2 SQIVND (reference sequence). The CDR3 nucleotides read TGTGCCAGTAGCAGAGGCTACAATGAGCAGTTCTTC. Its protein is CASSRGYNEQFF. Based on the CDR3 plus reference TRBV19 and TRBJ2-1, the full variable domain is DGGITQSPKYLFRKEGQNVTLSCEQNLNHDAMYWYRQDPGQGLRLIYYSQIVNDFQKGDIAEGYSVSREKKESFPLTVTSAQKNPTAFYLCASSRGYNEQFFGPGTRLTVL.

The V gene is TRBV28, the J gene TRBJ2-7, with 8 bases that match TRBD1. CDR3 size: 15 residues. The germline V gene encodes CDR1 MDHEN and CDR2 SYDVKM. J was trimmed by 3 bases and V by 3 bases; bases with no gene match: 7. This CDR3 is CASSLEGQELYEQYF. CDR3 bases: TGTGCCAGCAGTTTGGAGGGACAGGAGCTCTACGAGCAGTACTTC.

The table lists this clone with a count of one. This chain joins TRBV6-1 and TRBJ2-3; D gene unclear. Germline CDR1 reads MNHNS; CDR2 reads SASEGT. The CDR3 is 16 amino acids. Trimming stripped 0 bases from V and 1 base from J, with 11 bases between. The CDR3 reads CASSEARGSRTDTQYF. The CDR3 bases are TGTGCCAGCAGTGAAGCGCGCGGTTCTCGCACAGATACGCAGTATTTT.

CDR3 in amino acids: CASSEARWEGQPQHF. The DNA for the CDR3 is TGTGCCAGCAGTGAAGCGAGGTGGGAGGGTCAGCCCCAGCATTTT. The chain couples TRBV2 to TRBJ1-5; D is unresolved. This CDR3 region has 15 residues. Germline V gene data show CDR1 as SNHLY and CDR2 as FYNNEI. The ends were cut back, 0 bases at V and 6 bases at J, with 12 bases in the middle.

The chain has TRBV5-1 and TRBJ2-7; 7 bases agree with TRBD1. The CDR3 sequence is 15 residues long. Germline loops: CDR1 SGHRS, CDR2 YFSETQ. J gave up 7 bases and V 4 bases, and 14 bases lay outside the gene matches. The CDR3 nucleotides are TGCGCCAGCAGCAGCGGACAGGTCTCCGTCGGGGAGCAGTACTTC. Translated, it gives CASSSGQVSVGEQYF.

The chain is built from TRBV7-8 and TRBJ2-3; TRBD2 might be the D (6 bases). CDR1 and CDR2 (germline): SGHVS, FQNEAQ. This CDR3 is 14 amino acids long. V lost 5 bases to trimming and J lost 0 bases, with 9 bases between them. The chain's CDR3 is CASSHSGSTDTQYF. The CDR3 region has the DNA TGTGCCAGCAGCCATAGCGGTAGCACAGATACGCAGTATTTT.

The rearrangement links TRBV7-6 to TRBJ2-7; no firm D call. Germline CDR1 SGHVS, CDR2 FNYEAQ. The germline V and J ends were trimmed by 1 base and 5 bases, with 12 bases remaining between them. The CDR3 runs to 14 residues. CDR3 loop: CASSLGGPINEQYF. The CDR3 DNA sequence: TGTGCCAGCAGCTTAGGTGGGCCGATCAACGAGCAGTACTTC.

Here the CDR3 reads CASSQPTSGIYNEQFF. Here the CDR3 DNA reads TGCGCCAGCAGCCAACCCACTAGCGGGATCTACAATGAGCAGTTCTTC. V is TRBV4-1 and J is TRBJ2-1; 10 bases agree with TRBD2. CDR1 MGHRA and CDR2 YSYEKL come from the germline V gene. Trimming took 2 bases from V and 3 from J; bases not matched to a gene: 4. There are 16 residues in the CDR3.

The rearrangement uses TRBV7-3 and TRBJ2-2; TRBD1 matches at 10 bases. CDR3 length equals 16 residues. V dropped 3 bases and J dropped 4; count of bases not matched to a gene: 5. Germline V gene data show CDR1 as SGHTA and CDR2 as FQGTGA. CDR3 sequence (DNA): TGTGCCAGCAGCTTCTCCGGGACAGGGGCCACCGGGGAGCTGTTTTTT. Its protein product is CASSFSGTGATGELFF.

This clone was seen once. The chain employs TRBV7-2 and TRBJ2-1; 9 nucleotides match TRBD2. J lost 4 bases, V lost 2 bases, and 9 bases had no gene match. Per germline, CDR1 SGHTA and CDR2 FQGNSA. The CDR3 contains 17 residues. This CDR3 is CASSLRASGISYNEQFF. The CDR3 DNA sequence: TGTGCCAGCAGCTTACGGGCTAGCGGGATATCGTACAATGAGCAGTTCTTC.

This CDR3 is CASRVTLTVSPLHF. CDR3 bases: TGTGCCAGCAGGGTGACCCTTACAGTTTCACCCCTCCACTTT. V is TRBV6-5 and J is TRBJ1-6; unclear D gene. This CDR3 spans 14 amino acids. V gave up 6 bases and J gave up 9 bases, with 15 bases separating them. Germline CDR1 reads MNHEY; CDR2 reads SVGAGI.

The sample holds a few counts of this clone. Other DNA sequences from this sample encode an identical CDR3 as well. The V and J genes are TRBV27 and TRBJ1-3; 8 positions match TRBD1. The germline V gene encodes CDR1 MNHEY and CDR2 SMNVEV (reference sequence). Germline trimming cut 3 bases from V and 2 bases from J; bases unmatched to any gene: 0. There are 14 residues in the CDR3. CDR3: CASSLTGAGNTIYF. Written as DNA, the CDR3 is TGTGCCAGCAGTTTGACAGGGGCTGGAAACACCATATATTTT.

This clone has just a few counts. The chain uses TRBV5-6 and TRBJ2-2; D perhaps matches TRBD1 (5 bases). V shed 1 base and J shed 7 bases, with 14 bases lying between them. CDR3 size: 15 residues. Germline CDR1 reads SGHDT; CDR2 reads YYEEEE. Written as DNA, the CDR3 is TGTGCCAGCAGCTTGTGGACACCCCTTAGCGGGGAGCTGTTTTTT. Translated: CASSLWTPLSGELFF.

The chain employs TRBV27 and TRBJ2-1, with 11 bases fitting TRBD2. Germline V gives CDR1 MNHEY, CDR2 SMNVEV (reference sequence). The J segment lost 4 bases and the V segment lost 3 bases, leaving 2 bases of the junction unmatched. This CDR3 has 15 amino acids. The CDR3 protein is CASSLGLAVYNEQFF. DNA of the CDR3: TGTGCCAGCAGTTTGGGACTAGCGGTATACAATGAGCAGTTCTTC.

CDR3 bases: TGTGCCAGCAGAACAGGGGGACAGCCCCAGCATTTT. This encodes CASRTGGQPQHF. The chain has TRBV27 and TRBJ1-5, with 8 bases lining up with TRBD1. This CDR3 has 12 amino acids. Germline loops: CDR1 MNHEY, CDR2 SMNVEV (reference sequence). After removal of 6 bases from V and 7 bases from J, the junction contained 2 bases not matched to a gene.

The rearrangement uses TRBV19 and TRBJ2-1, with TRBD2 matching over 10 bases. The V gene's germline CDR1 is LNHDA and CDR2 SQIVND (reference sequence). The ends lost 4 bases at V and 6 bases at J; junction bases unmatched: 9. The CDR3 is made up of 16 amino acids. The CDR3 sequence is CASSTPQAGGRNEQFF. CDR3 in DNA: TGTGCCAGTAGTACCCCCCAAGCGGGAGGGCGCAATGAGCAGTTCTTC.

V is TRBV5-1 and J is TRBJ2-5; the D gene is possibly TRBD2 (5 bases). V lost 0 bases and J lost 4, with 16 bases in between. The CDR3 sequence is 16 residues long. Germline-derived CDR1 and CDR2 are SGHRS and YFSETQ. CDR3 nucleotide sequence: TGCGCCAGCAGCTTGGTGTGGGAGTTGGCGGGAGAGACCCAGTACTTC. Translating it yields CASSLVWELAGETQYF.